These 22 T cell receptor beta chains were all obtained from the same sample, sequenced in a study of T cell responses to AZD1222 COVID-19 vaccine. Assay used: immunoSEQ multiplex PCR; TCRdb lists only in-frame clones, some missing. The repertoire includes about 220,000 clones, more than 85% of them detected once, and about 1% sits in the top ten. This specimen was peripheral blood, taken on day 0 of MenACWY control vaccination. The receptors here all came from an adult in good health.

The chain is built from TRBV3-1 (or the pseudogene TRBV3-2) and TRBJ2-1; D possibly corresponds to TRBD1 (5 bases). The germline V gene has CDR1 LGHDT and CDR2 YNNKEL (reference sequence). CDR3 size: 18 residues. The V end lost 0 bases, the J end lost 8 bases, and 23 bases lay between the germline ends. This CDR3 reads CASSQEGLRWGSSDEQFF. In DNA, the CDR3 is TGTGCCAGCAGCCAAGAGGGCTTAAGGTGGGGCAGCAGCGATGAGCAGTTCTTC.

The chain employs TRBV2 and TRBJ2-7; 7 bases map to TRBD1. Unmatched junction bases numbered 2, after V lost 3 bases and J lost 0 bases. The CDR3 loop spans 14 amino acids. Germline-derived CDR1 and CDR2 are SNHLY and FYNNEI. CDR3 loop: CASSDRTGSYEQYF. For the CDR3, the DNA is TGTGCCAGCAGTGACAGGACAGGCTCCTACGAGCAGTACTTC.

The CDR3 DNA is TGTGCCAGTAGTACAGGGGAGACAGGGTTTGGATCACCCCTCCACTTT. It translates to CASSTGETGFGSPLHF. The chain uses TRBV19 and TRBJ1-6; the match to TRBD1 covers 7 bases. The CDR3 covers 16 residues. Germline V gives CDR1 LNHDA, CDR2 SQIVND (reference sequence). Trimming at V came to 4 bases and at J to 10 bases, leaving 13 bases not matched to a gene.

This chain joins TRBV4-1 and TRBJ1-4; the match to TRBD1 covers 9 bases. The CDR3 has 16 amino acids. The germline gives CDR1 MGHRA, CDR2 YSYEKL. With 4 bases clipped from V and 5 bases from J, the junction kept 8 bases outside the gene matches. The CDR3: CASSPKGGTGNEKLFF. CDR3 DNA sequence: TGCGCCAGCAGCCCCAAGGGGGGGACAGGGAATGAAAAACTGTTTTTT.

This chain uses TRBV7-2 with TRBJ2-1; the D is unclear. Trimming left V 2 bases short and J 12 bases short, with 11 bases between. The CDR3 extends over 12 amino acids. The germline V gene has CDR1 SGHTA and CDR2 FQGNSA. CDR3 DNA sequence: TGTGCCAGCAGCTTATTTGGCGACCGGCAGTTCTTC. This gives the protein CASSLFGDRQFF.

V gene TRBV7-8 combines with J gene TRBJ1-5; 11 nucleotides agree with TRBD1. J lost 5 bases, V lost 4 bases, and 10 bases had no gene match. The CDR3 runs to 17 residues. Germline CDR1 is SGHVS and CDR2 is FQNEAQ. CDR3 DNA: TGTGCCAGCAGCTCATTCCCCGGACAGGGGGCCGATCAGCCCCAGCATTTT. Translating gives CASSSFPGQGADQPQHF.

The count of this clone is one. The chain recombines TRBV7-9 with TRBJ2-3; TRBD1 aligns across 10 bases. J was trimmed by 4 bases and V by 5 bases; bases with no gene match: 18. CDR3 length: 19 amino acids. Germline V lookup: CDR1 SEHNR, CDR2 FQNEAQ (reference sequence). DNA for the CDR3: TGTGCCAGCAGCCGTTTCACTTCCTCGGACAGGGGGAGGGCAGATACGCAGTATTTT. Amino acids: CASSRFTSSDRGRADTQYF.

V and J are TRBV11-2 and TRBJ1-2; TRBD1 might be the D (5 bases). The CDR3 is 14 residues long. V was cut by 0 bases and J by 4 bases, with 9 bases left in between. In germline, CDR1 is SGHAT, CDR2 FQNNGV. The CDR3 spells CASSLEGQAYGYTF. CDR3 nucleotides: TGTGCCAGCAGCTTAGAGGGGCAGGCCTATGGCTACACCTTC.

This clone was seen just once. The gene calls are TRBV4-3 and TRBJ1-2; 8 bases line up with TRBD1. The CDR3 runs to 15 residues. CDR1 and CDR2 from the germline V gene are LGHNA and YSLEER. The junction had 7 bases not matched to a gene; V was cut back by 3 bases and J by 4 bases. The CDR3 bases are TGCGCCAGCAGCCAGGGACAGGCTGCCCTCTATGGCTACACCTTC. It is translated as CASSQGQAALYGYTF.

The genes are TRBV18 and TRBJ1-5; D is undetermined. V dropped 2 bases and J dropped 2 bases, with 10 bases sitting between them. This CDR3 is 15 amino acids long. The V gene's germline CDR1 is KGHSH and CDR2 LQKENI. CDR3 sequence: CASSPTPEGNQPQHF. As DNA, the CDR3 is TGTGCCAGCTCACCAACCCCGGAGGGCAATCAGCCCCAGCATTTT.

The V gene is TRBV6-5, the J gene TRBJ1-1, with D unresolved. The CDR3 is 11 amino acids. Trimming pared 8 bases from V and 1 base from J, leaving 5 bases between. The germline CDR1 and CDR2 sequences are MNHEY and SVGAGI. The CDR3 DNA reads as TGTGCCAGCTTGGGGAACACTGAAGCTTTCTTT. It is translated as CASLGNTEAFF.

The CDR3 nucleotides read TGTGCCAGCAGTTTTAGGGGGGCCACTGAAGCTTTCTTT. Its protein product is CASSFRGATEAFF. The chain combines TRBV12-3 or TRBV12-4 with TRBJ1-1; tentatively, D is TRBD1 (6 bases). Trimming stripped 3 bases from V and 4 bases from J, with 9 bases between. This CDR3 has 13 residues.

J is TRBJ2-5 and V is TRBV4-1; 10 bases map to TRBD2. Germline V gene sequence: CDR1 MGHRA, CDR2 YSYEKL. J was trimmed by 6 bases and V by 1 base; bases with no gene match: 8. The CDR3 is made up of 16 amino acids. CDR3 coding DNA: TGCGCCAGCAGCCAAGGTAGTCTAGCGGGGGTGAAGACCCAGTACTTC. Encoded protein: CASSQGSLAGVKTQYF.

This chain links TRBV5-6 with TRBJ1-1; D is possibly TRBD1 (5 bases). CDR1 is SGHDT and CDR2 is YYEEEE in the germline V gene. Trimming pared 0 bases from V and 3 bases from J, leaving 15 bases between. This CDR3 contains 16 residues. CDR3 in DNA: TGTGCCAGCAGCTTGGATGAGGGGCCGGAGTACACTGAAGCTTTCTTT. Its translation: CASSLDEGPEYTEAFF. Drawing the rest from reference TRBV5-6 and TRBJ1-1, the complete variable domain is DAGVTQSPTHLIKTRGQQVTLRCSPKSGHDTVSWYQQALGQGPQFIFQYYEEEERQRGNFPDRFSGHQFPNYSSELNVNALLLGDSALYLCASSLDEGPEYTEAFFGQGTRLTVV.

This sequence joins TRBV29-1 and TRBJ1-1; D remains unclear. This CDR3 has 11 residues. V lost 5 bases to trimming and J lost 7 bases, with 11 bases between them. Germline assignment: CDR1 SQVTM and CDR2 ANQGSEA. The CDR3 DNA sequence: TGCAGCGTTCAATTCCGTCTTGAAGCTTTCTTT. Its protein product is CSVQFRLEAFF.

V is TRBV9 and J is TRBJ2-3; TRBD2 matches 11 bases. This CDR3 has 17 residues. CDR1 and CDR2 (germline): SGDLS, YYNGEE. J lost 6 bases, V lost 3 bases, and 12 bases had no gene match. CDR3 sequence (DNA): TGTGCCAGCAGCGCCGGAGCTAGCGGGGGGCCTGGGGATACGCAGTATTTT. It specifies CASSAGASGGPGDTQYF.

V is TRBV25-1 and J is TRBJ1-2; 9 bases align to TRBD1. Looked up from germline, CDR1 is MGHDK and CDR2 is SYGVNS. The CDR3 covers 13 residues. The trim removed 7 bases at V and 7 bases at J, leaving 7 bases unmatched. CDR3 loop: CASNKQGAGGYTF. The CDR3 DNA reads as TGTGCCAGCAATAAACAGGGGGCAGGTGGCTACACCTTC.

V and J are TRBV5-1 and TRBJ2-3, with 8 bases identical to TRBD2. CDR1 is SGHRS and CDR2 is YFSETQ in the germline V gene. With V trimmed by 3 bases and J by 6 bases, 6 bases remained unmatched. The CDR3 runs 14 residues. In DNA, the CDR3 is TGCGCCAGCAGCTCCGGGACTAGGGACGATACGCAGTATTTT. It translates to CASSSGTRDDTQYF.

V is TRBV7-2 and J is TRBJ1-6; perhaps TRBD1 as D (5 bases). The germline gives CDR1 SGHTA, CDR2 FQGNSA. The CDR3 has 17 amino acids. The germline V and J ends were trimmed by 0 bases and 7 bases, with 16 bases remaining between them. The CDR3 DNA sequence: TGTGCCAGCAGCTTAGCTTCCTGGGCAGGGCGAAATTCACCCCTCCACTTT. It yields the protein CASSLASWAGRNSPLHF.

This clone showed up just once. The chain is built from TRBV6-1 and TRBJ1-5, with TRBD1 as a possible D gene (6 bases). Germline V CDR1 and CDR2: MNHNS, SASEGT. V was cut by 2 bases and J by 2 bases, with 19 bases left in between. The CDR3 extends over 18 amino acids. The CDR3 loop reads CASSELVGGGFGNQPQHF. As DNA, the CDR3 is TGTGCCAGCAGTGAACTGGTGGGGGGCGGGTTCGGCAATCAGCCCCAGCATTTT.

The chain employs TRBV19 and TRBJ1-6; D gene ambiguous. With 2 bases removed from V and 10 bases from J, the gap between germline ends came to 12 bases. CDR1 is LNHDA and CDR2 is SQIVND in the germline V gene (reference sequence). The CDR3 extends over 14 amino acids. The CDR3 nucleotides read TGTGCCAGTAGTATAATGAAGGTCGGATCACCCCTCCACTTT. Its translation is CASSIMKVGSPLHF.

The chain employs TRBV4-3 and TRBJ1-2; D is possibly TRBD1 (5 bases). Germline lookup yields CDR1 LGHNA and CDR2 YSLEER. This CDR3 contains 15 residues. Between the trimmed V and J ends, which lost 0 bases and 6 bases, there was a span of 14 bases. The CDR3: CASSQDSSGFDGYTF. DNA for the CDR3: TGCGCCAGCAGCCAAGATTCTTCAGGGTTCGATGGCTACACCTTC.